A selection of T cell receptor beta chains follows, all from one sample in a study of CD8 T cells in Susac syndrome. TCRdb redid the calling of the immunoSEQ multiplex PCR reads with MiXCR, one entry per CDR3 protein. The sample has roughly 160,000 distinct CDR3 sequences, about 93% seen once. Sequenced input: CD4+ T cells from PBMCs. Receptors were obtained from a human donor in good health. Each CDR3 is given with its conserved first and last residue. D genes are given only for firm matches. Rows give clone size only sometimes, using once, few, many, or a class for an expanded clone.

>TRBJ2-5|-|-|TRBV15
TGTGCCACCAGCAGAGCGCATTTAGTCCACCAAGAGACCCAGTACTTC
CATSRAHLVHQETQYF
>TRBJ2-3|-|-|TRBV7-7
TGTGCTAGCAGCTTAGGACCAGGAAGCACAGATACGCAGTATTTT
CASSLGPGSTDTQYF
>TRBJ2-7|-|-|TRBV12-3/TRBV12-4
TGTGCCAGCAACCCCGGGACTTCGGACGAGCAGTACTTC
CASNPGTSDEQYF
>TRBJ2-6|-|-|TRBV4-3
TGCGCCAGCAGCCAAGAACAGGCTAGCTCTGGGGCCAACGTCCTGACTTTC
CASSQEQASSGANVLTF
>TRBJ2-3|-|-|TRBV4-3
TGCGCCAGCAGCCAAGATTACAGGCGGAACACAGATACGCAGTATTTT
CASSQDYRRNTDTQYF
>TRBJ2-5|-|-|TRBV20-1
TGCAGTGCAGCCCGGGGAGGTGGGACCCAGTACTTC
CSAARGGGTQYF
>TRBJ2-1|-|TRBD2|TRBV7-9
TGTGCCAGCAGCTCGTTTCCGGGCGGGGGGCCTTACAATGAGCAGTTCTTC
CASSSFPGGGPYNEQFF
>TRBJ2-2|-|TRBD1|TRBV9
TGTGCCAGCAGCGTAGAAGGAGGGACAGGGGTGGAGGAGCTGTTTTTT
CASSVEGGTGVEELFF
>TRBJ2-2|-|-|TRBV3-1
TGTGCCAGCAGCCGAGCCTTGTCCGGGGAGCTGTTTTTT
CASSRALSGELFF
>TRBJ1-2|-|-|TRBV15
TGTGCCACCAGCGGATGGGACACCGGCGGAGATTATGGCTACACCTTC
CATSGWDTGGDYGYTF
>TRBJ1-5|once|TRBD1|TRBV30
TGTGCCTGGGGACAGGGAAGCAGCAATCAGCCCCAGCATTTT
CAWGQGSSNQPQHF
>TRBJ2-2|-|-|TRBV12-3/TRBV12-4
TGTGCCAGCAGCCGCATGTTGAACACCGGGGAGCTGTTTTTT
CASSRMLNTGELFF
>TRBJ2-1|once|-|TRBV19
TGTGCCAGTAGTAATCCCGGGCTGCAACGGGATGAGCAGTTCTTC
CASSNPGLQRDEQFF
>TRBJ2-1|-|-|TRBV20-1
TGCAGTGCTAAGAGGGGGTACAATGAGCAGTTCTTC
CSAKRGYNEQFF
>TRBJ2-1|-|-|TRBV7-3
TGTGCCAGCAGTGAATCTCGGGATAACAATGAGCAGTTCTTC
CASSESRDNNEQFF
>TRBJ2-7|-|TRBD2|TRBV5-1
TGCGCCAGCAGCTTGGCACGCGGGGGGAGCTACGAGCAGTACTTC
CASSLARGGSYEQYF
>TRBJ2-1|-|TRBD2|TRBV7-2
TGTGCCAGCAGGGCACCCAGCGGGGGGAATGAGCAGTTCTTC
CASRAPSGGNEQFF
>TRBJ2-3|-|TRBD2|TRBV7-3
TGTGCCAGCAGCCTAGCGGGGGGAGTGAATACGCAGTATTTT
CASSLAGGVNTQYF
>TRBJ2-7|-|-|TRBV20-1
TGCAGTGCCGTCTCGGGGGAAGGCTACGAGCAGTACTTC
CSAVSGEGYEQYF
>TRBJ1-6|-|-|TRBV5-1
TGCGCCAGCAGCTTGGAGGCGGGCTTCTCCTATAATTCACCCCTCCACTTT
CASSLEAGFSYNSPLHF
>TRBJ2-3|-|TRBD2|TRBV20-1
TGCAGTGCTAGACTAAGCGCTAGCGGGATGTATTTT
CSARLSASGMYF
>TRBJ1-1|-|-|TRBV20-1
TGCAGTGCCAGGCATGGTCCCGACACTGAAGCTTTCTTT
CSARHGPDTEAFF
>TRBJ2-2|-|-|TRBV24-1
TGTGCCACCAGTGACCCCGGGACATCCACCGGGGAGCTGTTTTTT
CATSDPGTSTGELFF
>TRBJ1-6|-|-|TRBV6-5
TGTGCCAGCAGTAACGAGGGACGGGAGATTAATTCACCCCTCCACTTT
CASSNEGREINSPLHF
>TRBJ2-3|-|-|TRBV19
TGTGCCAGTAGTTACAACACAGATACGCAGTATTTT
CASSYNTDTQYF
>TRBJ2-4|-|-|TRBV20-1
TGCAGTGCTAGAGCGGGGATAGCCAAAAACATTCAGTACTTC
CSARAGIAKNIQYF
>TRBJ2-7|-|-|TRBV28
TGTGCCAGCAGTTGGGGCCCTCTGCAGTACTTC
CASSWGPLQYF
>TRBJ2-5|-|TRBD1|TRBV25-1
TGTGCCAGCAGTGAATTGGGGACAGGGGAACAAGAGACCCAGTACTTC
CASSELGTGEQETQYF
>TRBJ2-3|-|-|TRBV2
TGTGCCAGCAGTGAATCGGATACGCAGTATTTT
CASSESDTQYF
>TRBJ2-7|-|-|TRBV7-8
TGTGCCAGCAGCTTAGCGCGACAGGTCTACGAGCAGTACTTC
CASSLARQVYEQYF